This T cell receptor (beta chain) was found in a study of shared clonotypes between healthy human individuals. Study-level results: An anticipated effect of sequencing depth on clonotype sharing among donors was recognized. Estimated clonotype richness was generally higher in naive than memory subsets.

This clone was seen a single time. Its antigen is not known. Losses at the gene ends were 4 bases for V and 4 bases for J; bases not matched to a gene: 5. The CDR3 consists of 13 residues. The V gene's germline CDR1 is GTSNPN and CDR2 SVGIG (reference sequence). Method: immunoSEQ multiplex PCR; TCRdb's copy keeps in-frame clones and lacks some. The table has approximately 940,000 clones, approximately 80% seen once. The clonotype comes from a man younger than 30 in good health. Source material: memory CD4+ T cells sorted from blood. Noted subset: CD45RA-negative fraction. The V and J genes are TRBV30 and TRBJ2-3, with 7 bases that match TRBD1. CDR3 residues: CAWIRGGADTQYF. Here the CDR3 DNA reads TGTGCCTGGATCCGAGGGGGCGCAGATACGCAGTATTTT. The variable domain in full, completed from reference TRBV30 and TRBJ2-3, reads SQTIHQWPATLVQPVGSPLSLECTVEGTSNPNLYWYRQAAGRGLQLLFYSVGIGQISSEVPQNLSASRPQDRQFILSSKKLLLSDSGFYLCAWIRGGADTQYFGPGTRLTVL.